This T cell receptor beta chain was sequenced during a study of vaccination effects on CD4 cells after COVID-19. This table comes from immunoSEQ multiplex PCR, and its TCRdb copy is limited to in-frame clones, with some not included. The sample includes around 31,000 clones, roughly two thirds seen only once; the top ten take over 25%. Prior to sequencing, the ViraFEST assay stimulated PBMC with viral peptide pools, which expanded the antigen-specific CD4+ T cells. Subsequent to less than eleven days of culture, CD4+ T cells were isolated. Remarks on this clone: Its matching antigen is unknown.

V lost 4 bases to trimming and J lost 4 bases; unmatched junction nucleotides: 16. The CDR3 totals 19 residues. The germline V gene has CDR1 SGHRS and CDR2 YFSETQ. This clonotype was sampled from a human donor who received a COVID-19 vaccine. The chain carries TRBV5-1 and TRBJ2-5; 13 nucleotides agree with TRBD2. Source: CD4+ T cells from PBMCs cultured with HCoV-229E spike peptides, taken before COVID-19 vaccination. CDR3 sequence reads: CASSPLTSGRPTRTETQYF. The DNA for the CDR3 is TGCGCCAGCAGCCCGTTGACTAGCGGGAGGCCTACCAGGACAGAGACCCAGTACTTC. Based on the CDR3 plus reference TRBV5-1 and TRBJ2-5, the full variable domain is KAGVTQTPRYLIKTRGQQVTLSCSPISGHRSVSWYQQTPGQGLQFLFEYFSETQRNKGNFPGRFSGRQFSNSRSEMNVSTLELGDSALYLCASSPLTSGRPTRTETQYFGPGTRLLVL.